The entry below describes one T cell receptor beta chain. This sample is part of a study of shared clonotypes between healthy human individuals. The data were produced by immunoSEQ multiplex PCR, yet TCRdb's version contains in-frame clones alone and is incomplete. This repertoire shows over 700,000 clones, 72% found once; its top ten account for more than 1.5%. The sample comprised memory CD4+ T cells sorted from blood. As to subset: CD45RA-negative fraction. The clonotype comes from a woman between 25 and 40 years old in good health.

CDR3 DNA: TGTGCCAGTAGATCCCGGACAGGGACCTCTGGAAACACCATATATTTT. Amino acid sequence: CASRSRTGTSGNTIYF. The J gene is TRBJ1-3, the V gene TRBV19; 8 positions agree with TRBD1. The V gene's germline CDR1 is LNHDA and CDR2 SQIVND (reference sequence). The CDR3 runs 16 residues. Unmatched junction bases numbered 7, after V lost 6 bases and J lost 0 bases.